The 14 T cell receptor beta chains listed next were all sequenced from one sample in a study of control samples from healthy donors and cancer patients. TCRdb keeps only in-frame clones here, not all; method: immunoSEQ multiplex PCR. The profile shows more than 100,000 clones, about nine tenths of them singletons. The sample was blood. The receptors derive from a man between 18 and 29 years old in good health.

This chain links TRBV29-1 with TRBJ2-5, with 10 bases matching TRBD2. From germline, CDR1 is SQVTM and CDR2 ANQGSEA. The CDR3 sequence is 15 residues long. J was trimmed by 5 bases and V by 5 bases; bases with no gene match: 11. The CDR3 loop reads CSVTSSGRAMETQYF. In nucleotides, the CDR3 is TGCAGCGTTACTTCGAGCGGGAGGGCCATGGAGACCCAGTACTTC.

This clone was found once. An end of the junction differs from the germline gene, which may be a read error. The DNA of the CDR3 is TGTGCCATCAGTGAGTCTGAATGGACAGGGCTGATCTTC. Residues: CAISESEWTGLIF. This chain links TRBV10-3 with TRBJ2-1, with TRBD1 matching over 8 bases. The CDR3 extends over 13 amino acids. Germline-derived CDR1 and CDR2 are ENHRY and SYGVKD.

A word on this clone: This sample includes further DNA sequences coding for the same CDR3. The chain couples TRBV12-3 or TRBV12-4 to TRBJ1-1, with D unclear. Trimming shortened V by 6 bases and J by 4 bases, and 3 bases separated the two germline ends. CDR3 length: 10 residues. CDR3 region: CASRGTEAFF. The CDR3 bases are TGTGCCAGCAGAGGCACTGAAGCTTTCTTT.

V and J are TRBV2 and TRBJ2-3; 12 nucleotides agree with TRBD2. J was trimmed by 5 bases and V by 5 bases; bases with no gene match: 5. Germline V gene data show CDR1 as SNHLY and CDR2 as FYNNEI. The CDR3 is made up of 15 amino acids. The CDR3 sequence: CASSLGLAGIDTQYF. DNA of the CDR3: TGTGCCAGCAGTTTAGGACTAGCGGGAATAGATACGCAGTATTTT.

The chain employs TRBV7-9 and TRBJ2-1, with D possibly called TRBD1 or TRBD2 (5 bases each). Germline V lookup: CDR1 SEHNR, CDR2 FQNEAQ (reference sequence). The CDR3 sequence is 12 residues long. V was shortened by 6 bases and J by 8 bases, with 11 bases between the two germline ends. CDR3 protein: CASRSGGDEQFF. The DNA for the CDR3 is TGTGCCAGCAGGAGTGGGGGAGATGAGCAGTTCTTC.

V is TRBV7-9 and J is TRBJ2-1; D call uncertain. This CDR3 is built from 14 residues. Germline V lookup: CDR1 SEHNR, CDR2 FQNEAQ (reference sequence). The V end lost 2 bases, the J end lost 9 bases, and 14 bases lay between the germline ends. CDR3 sequence: CASSLKGTVGEQFF. CDR3 coding DNA: TGTGCCAGCAGCTTAAAAGGAACAGTTGGTGAGCAGTTCTTC.

A single count supports this clone. The J gene is TRBJ1-6, the V gene TRBV19, with no clear D. CDR1 and CDR2 from the germline V gene are LNHDA and SQIVND (reference sequence). The CDR3 extends over 14 amino acids. The V end was cut by 7 bases, the J end by 0 bases, with 7 bases between. The CDR3 spells CASTESSYNSPLHF. For the CDR3, the DNA is TGTGCCAGTACGGAAAGCTCCTATAATTCACCCCTCCACTTT.

The rearrangement links TRBV10-3 to TRBJ1-6; weak D call: TRBD1 (6 bases). V was shortened by 8 bases and J by 7 bases, with 18 bases between the two germline ends. The CDR3 totals 15 residues. CDR1 and CDR2 from the germline V gene are ENHRY and SYGVKD. The CDR3 here is CAIRMGGITNSPLHF. Here the CDR3 DNA reads TGTGCCATCCGAATGGGGGGCATAACAAATTCACCCCTCCACTTT.

The rearrangement uses TRBV6-5 and TRBJ2-5; D remains ambiguous. Trimming removed 4 bases at V and 5 bases at J, with 8 bases between. CDR3 length equals 12 residues. The germline V gene has CDR1 MNHEY and CDR2 SVGAGI. The CDR3 here is CASSSLGETQYF. The CDR3, as DNA: TGTGCCAGCAGTTCCCTTGGGGAGACCCAGTACTTC.

The chain combines TRBV12-2 with TRBJ2-1; the DNA was not used to check the table's D call, TRBD2. TRBV12-2 is classified as a pseudogene. The CDR3 covers 15 residues. The CDR3 DNA sequence: TGTGCAAGTCGCCACGGTAGTGGCTCCTACAATGAGCAGTTCTTC. Its translation: CASRHGSGSYNEQFF.

The CDR3 here is CASSQGGTRRSYGYTF. The CDR3, as DNA: TGTGCCAGCAGCCAAGGAGGGACCCGACGGAGCTATGGCTACACCTTC. The V and J genes are TRBV3-1 (or the pseudogene TRBV3-2) and TRBJ1-2, with D perhaps TRBD1 (5 bases). CDR3 length: 16 amino acids. The V end was cut by 1 base, the J end by 4 bases, with 16 bases between. CDR1 and CDR2 (germline): LGHDT, YNNKEL (reference sequence).

The V call is TRBV7-9, the J call TRBJ2-7, with 8 bases aligning to TRBD1. The J segment lost 2 bases and the V segment lost 5 bases, leaving 8 bases of the junction unmatched. Per germline, CDR1 SEHNR and CDR2 FQNEAQ (reference sequence). There are 15 residues in the CDR3. In DNA form, the CDR3 reads TGTGCCAGCAGCCATTCCGGGACAGGAGCCTACGAGCAGTACTTC. Translated: CASSHSGTGAYEQYF.

The chain is built from TRBV12-3 or TRBV12-4 and TRBJ1-6; no clear D. The CDR3 consists of 13 residues. V lost 6 bases, J lost 9 bases, and 12 bases lay in between. The CDR3 DNA sequence: TGTGCCAGCAGCACCTCGCAGCCTTCACCCCTCCACTTT. Amino acid sequence: CASSTSQPSPLHF.

This rearrangement joins TRBV5-1 to TRBJ2-1, with unresolved D. With 1 base removed from V and 4 bases from J, the gap between germline ends came to 6 bases. Germline V gene lookup returns CDR1 SGHRS and CDR2 YFSETQ. The CDR3 contains 13 residues. The CDR3 is CASSLSQYNEQFF. For the CDR3, the DNA is TGCGCCAGCAGCTTGTCACAGTACAATGAGCAGTTCTTC.